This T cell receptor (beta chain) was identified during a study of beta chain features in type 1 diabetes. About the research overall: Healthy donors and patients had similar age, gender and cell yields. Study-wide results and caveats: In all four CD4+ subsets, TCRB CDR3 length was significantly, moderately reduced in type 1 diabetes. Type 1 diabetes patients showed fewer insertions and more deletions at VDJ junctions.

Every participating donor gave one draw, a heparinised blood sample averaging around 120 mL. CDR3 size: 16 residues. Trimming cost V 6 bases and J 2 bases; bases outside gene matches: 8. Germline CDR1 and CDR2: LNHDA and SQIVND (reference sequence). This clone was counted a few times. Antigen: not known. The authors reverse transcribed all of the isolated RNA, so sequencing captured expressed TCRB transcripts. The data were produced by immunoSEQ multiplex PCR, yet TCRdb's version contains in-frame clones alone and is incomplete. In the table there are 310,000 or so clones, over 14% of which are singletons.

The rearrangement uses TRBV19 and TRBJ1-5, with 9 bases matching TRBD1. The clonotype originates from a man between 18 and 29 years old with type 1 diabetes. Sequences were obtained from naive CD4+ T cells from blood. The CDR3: CASSPIRTGGNQPQHF. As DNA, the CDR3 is TGTGCCAGTAGCCCTATCCGGACAGGGGGCAATCAGCCCCAGCATTTT.